This record looks at one TCR beta chain sequence and its context. This sample was taken from a study of blood T cell repertoires in COVID-19. At the level of the study: Specimens from acute and convalescent COVID-19 originated in the United States, Italy and Spain. Sample material is recorded as cDNA or gDNA derived from T cells, B-cell-depleted T cells, or PBMCs.

In the authors' workflow: For nucleated cells, counts were estimated from reference gene primer amplification. The protocol was immunoSEQ multiplex PCR, while the TCRdb copy is restricted to in-frame clones and leaves out a portion. V and J calls and clone size are given by that table; D and trimming were obtained from the DNA. The sample shows about 180,000 clones, 75% to 90% of them seen only once. Losses at the gene ends were 0 bases for V and 5 bases for J; bases not matched to a gene: 10. CDR1 is GTSNPN, CDR2 SVGIG, per germline (reference sequence). The CDR3 totals 16 residues. This sequence was found in a woman in her seventies with COVID-19, enrolled during active disease. V and J are TRBV30 and TRBJ2-5; 9 nucleotides match TRBD2. Sequencing input: peripheral blood. The CDR3 DNA is TGTGCCTGGAGTGTACTGACGGGACTAGCCGCGGAGACCCAGTACTTC. Translated: CAWSVLTGLAAETQYF.